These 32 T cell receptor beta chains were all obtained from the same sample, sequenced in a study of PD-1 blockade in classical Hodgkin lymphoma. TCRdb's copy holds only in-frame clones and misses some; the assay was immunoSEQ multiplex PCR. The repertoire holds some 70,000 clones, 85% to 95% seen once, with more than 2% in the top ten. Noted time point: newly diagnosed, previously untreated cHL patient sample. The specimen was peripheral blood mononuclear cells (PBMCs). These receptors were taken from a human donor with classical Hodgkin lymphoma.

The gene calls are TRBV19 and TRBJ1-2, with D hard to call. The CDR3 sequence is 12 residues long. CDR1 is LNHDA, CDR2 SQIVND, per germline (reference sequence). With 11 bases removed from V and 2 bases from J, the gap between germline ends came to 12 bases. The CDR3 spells CAGTRANYGYTF. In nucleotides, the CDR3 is TGTGCCGGTACGCGAGCCAACTATGGCTACACCTTC.

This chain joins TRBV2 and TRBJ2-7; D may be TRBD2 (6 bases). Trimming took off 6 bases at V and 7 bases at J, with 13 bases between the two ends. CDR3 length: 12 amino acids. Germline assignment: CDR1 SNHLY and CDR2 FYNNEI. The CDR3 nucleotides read TGTGCCAGCAGGGGACTGTCCTCGGAGCAGTACTTC. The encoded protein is CASRGLSSEQYF.

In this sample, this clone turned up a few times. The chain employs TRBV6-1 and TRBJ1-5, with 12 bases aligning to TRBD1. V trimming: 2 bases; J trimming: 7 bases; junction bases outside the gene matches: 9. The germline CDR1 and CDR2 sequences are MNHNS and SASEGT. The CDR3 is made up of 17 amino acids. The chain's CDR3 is CASSEKRDRGPRQPQHF. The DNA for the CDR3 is TGTGCCAGCAGTGAAAAGCGGGACAGGGGGCCGAGACAGCCCCAGCATTTT.

CDR3 DNA sequence: TGCGCCAGCAGCCAAGATAACTCAAGCAGGCAAGAGACCCAGTACTTC. Its protein is CASSQDNSSRQETQYF. This chain uses TRBV4-1 with TRBJ2-5; no definite D call. CDR3 length: 16 amino acids. Germline lookup yields CDR1 MGHRA and CDR2 YSYEKL. The germline V and J ends were trimmed by 0 bases and 2 bases, with 13 bases remaining between them.

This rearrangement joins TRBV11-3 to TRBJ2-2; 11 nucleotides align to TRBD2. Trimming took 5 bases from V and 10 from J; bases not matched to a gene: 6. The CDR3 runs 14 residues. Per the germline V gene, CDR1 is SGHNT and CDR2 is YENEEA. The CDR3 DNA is TGTGCCAGCAGCACCGGGACTAGCGGTCCGGAGCTGTTTTTT. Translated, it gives CASSTGTSGPELFF. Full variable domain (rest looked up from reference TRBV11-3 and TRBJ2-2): EAGVVQSPRYKIIEKKQPVAFWCNPISGHNTLYWYLQNLGQGPELLIRYENEEAVDDSQLPKDRFSAERLKGVDSTLKIQPAELGDSAVYLCASSTGTSGPELFFGEGSRLTVL.

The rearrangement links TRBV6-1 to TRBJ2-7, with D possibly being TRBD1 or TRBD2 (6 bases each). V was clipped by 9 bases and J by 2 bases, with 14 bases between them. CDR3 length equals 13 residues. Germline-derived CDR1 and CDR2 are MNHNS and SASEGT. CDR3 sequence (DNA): TGTGCCAGTTCGGAGGGGGGACCCTACGAGCAGTACTTC. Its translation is CASSEGGPYEQYF.

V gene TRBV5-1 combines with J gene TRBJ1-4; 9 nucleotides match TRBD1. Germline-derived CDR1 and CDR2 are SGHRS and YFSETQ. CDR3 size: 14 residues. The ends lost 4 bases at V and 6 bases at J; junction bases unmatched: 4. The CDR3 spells CASSKDRGDEKLFF. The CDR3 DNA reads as TGCGCCAGCAGCAAGGACAGGGGAGATGAAAAACTGTTTTTT.

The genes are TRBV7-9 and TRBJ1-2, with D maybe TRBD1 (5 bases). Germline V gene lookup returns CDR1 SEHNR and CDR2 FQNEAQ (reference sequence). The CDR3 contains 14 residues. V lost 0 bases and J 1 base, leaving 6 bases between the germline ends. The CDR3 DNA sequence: TGTGCCAGCAGCTTAGCAGGGGTTAACTATGGCTACACCTTC. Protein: CASSLAGVNYGYTF.

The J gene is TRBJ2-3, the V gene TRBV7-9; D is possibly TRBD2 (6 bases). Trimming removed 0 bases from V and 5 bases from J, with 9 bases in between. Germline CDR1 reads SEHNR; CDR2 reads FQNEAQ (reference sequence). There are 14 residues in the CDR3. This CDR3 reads CASSLAGTVDTQYF. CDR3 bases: TGTGCCAGCAGCTTAGCGGGGACTGTAGATACGCAGTATTTT.

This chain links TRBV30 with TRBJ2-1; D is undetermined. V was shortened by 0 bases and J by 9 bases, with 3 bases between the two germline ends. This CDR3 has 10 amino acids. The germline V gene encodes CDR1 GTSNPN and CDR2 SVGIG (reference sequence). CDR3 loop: CAWSVSEQFF. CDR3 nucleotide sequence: TGTGCCTGGAGTGTCTCTGAGCAGTTCTTC.

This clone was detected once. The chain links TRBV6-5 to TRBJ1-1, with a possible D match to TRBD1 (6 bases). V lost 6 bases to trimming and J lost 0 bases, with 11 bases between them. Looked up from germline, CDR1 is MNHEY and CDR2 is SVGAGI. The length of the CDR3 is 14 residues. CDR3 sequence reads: CASRPGGMNTEAFF. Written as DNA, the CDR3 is TGTGCCAGCAGGCCGGGGGGCATGAACACTGAAGCTTTCTTT.

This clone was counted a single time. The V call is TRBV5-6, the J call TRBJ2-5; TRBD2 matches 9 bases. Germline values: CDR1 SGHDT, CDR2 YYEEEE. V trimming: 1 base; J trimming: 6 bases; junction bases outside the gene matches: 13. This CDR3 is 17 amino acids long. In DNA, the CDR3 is TGTGCCAGCAGCTTGAGTCCTAGCGGGGCCCGGGTTAAGACCCAGTACTTC. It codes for CASSLSPSGARVKTQYF.

Here the CDR3 DNA reads TGTGCCAGCAGCGTAGCCTTTTCCACTAGCAAGTACAATGAGCAGTTCTTC. This translates into CASSVAFSTSKYNEQFF. J is TRBJ2-1 and V is TRBV9, with D perhaps matching TRBD2 (6 bases). This CDR3 comprises 17 residues. With 0 bases removed from V and 4 bases from J, the gap between germline ends came to 17 bases. Germline assignment: CDR1 SGDLS and CDR2 YYNGEE.

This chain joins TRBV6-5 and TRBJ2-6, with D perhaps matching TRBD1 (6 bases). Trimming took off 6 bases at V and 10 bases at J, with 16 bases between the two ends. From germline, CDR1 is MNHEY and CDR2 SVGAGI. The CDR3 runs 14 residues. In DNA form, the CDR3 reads TGTGCCAGCAGCCCAGGACAGTTCGGTAACGTCCTGACTTTC. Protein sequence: CASSPGQFGNVLTF.

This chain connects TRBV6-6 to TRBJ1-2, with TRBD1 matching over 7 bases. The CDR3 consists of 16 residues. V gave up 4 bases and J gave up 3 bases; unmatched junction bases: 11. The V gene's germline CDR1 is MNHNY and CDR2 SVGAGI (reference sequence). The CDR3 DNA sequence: TGTGCCAGCAGTTCTCTGGCGCAGGGGGGATACTATGGCTACACCTTC. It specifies CASSSLAQGGYYGYTF.

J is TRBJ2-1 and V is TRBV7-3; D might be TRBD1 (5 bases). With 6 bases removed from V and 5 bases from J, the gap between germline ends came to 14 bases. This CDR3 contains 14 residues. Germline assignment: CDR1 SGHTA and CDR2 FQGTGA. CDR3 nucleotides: TGTGCCAGCAGTCTGACAGAGAAGAACAATGAGCAGTTCTTC. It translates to CASSLTEKNNEQFF.

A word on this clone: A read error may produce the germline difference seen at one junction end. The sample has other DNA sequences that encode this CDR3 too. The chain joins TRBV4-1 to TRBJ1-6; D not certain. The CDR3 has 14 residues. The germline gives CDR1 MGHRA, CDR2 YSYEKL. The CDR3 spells CASSQDEFNSPLHF. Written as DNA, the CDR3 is TGTGCCAGCAGCCAAGATGAGTTCAATTCACCCCTCCACTTT.

The CDR3 bases are TGCAGTGCTAGGATCACAGATACGCAGTATTTT. Its protein is CSARITDTQYF. V gene TRBV20-1 combines with J gene TRBJ2-3; D gene ambiguous. CDR3 length: 11 residues. The germline V and J ends were trimmed by 3 bases and 2 bases, with 3 bases remaining between them. Per the germline V gene, CDR1 is DFQATT and CDR2 is SNEGSKA (reference sequence).

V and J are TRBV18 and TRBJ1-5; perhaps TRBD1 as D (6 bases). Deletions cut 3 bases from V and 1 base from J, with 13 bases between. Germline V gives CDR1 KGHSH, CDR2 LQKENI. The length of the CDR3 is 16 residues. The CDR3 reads CASSPVGQISNQPQHF. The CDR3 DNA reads TGTGCCAGCTCACCTGTCGGACAGATCAGCAATCAGCCCCAGCATTTT. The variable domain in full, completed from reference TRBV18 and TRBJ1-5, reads NAGVMQNPRHLVRRRGQEARLRCSPMKGHSHVYWYRQLPEEGLKFMVYLQKENIIDESGMPKERFSAEFPKEGPSILRIQQVVRGDSAAYFCASSPVGQISNQPQHFGDGTRLSIL.

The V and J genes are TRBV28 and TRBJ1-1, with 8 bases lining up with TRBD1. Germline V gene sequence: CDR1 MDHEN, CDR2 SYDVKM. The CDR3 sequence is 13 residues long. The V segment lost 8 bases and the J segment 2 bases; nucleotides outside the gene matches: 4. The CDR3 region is CASRRGPNTEAFF. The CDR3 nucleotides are TGTGCCAGCCGCAGGGGGCCTAACACTGAAGCTTTCTTT.

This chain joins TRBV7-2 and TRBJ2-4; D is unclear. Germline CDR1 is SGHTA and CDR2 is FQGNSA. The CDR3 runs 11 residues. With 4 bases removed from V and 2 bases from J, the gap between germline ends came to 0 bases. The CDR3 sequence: CASSSKNIQYF. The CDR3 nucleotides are TGTGCCAGCAGCTCCAAAAACATTCAGTACTTC.

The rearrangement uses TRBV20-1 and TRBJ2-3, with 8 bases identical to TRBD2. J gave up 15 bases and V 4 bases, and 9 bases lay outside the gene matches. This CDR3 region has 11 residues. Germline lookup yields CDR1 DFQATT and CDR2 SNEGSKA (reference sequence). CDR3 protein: CSAITSGSIYF. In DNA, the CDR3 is TGCAGTGCTATCACTAGCGGATCTATCTATTTT.

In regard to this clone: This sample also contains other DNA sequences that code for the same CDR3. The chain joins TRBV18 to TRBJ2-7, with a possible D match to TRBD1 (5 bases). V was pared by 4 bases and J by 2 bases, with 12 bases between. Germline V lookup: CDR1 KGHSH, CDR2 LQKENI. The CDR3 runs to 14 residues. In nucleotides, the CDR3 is TGTGCCAGCTCACTCGGGCAGGGTCCCTACGAGCAGTACTTC. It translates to CASSLGQGPYEQYF.

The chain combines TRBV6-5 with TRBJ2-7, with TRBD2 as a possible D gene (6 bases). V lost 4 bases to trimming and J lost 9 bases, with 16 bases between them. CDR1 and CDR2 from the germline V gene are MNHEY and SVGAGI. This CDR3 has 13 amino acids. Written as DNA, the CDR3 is TGTGCCAGCAGTTCGGGACCGGGGGTAGGGCAGTACTTC. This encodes CASSSGPGVGQYF.

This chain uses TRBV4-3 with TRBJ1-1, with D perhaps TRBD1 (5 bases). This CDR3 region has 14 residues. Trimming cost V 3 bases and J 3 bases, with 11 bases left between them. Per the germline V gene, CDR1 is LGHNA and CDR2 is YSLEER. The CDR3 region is CASSQGLGDTEAFF. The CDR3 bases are TGCGCCAGCAGCCAGGGTTTAGGGGACACTGAAGCTTTCTTT.

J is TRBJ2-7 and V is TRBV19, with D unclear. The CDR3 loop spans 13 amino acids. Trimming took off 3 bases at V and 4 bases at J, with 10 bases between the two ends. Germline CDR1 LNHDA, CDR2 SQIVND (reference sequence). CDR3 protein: CASSIRDGYEQYF. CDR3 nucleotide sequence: TGTGCCAGTAGTATCAGAGACGGTTACGAGCAGTACTTC.

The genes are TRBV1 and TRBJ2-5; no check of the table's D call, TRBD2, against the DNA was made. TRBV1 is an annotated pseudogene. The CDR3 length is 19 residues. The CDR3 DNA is TGCACCAGCAGCCAAGTACGGCAAACTGGCGGGGAGTACCAAGAGACCCAGTACTTC. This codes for CTSSQVRQTGGEYQETQYF.

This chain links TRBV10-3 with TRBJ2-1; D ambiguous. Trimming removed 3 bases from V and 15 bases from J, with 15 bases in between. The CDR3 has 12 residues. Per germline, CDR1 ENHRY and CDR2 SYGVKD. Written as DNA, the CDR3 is TGTGCCATCAGTGAATTCCGGTTTGCTTCGTTCTTC. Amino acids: CAISEFRFASFF.

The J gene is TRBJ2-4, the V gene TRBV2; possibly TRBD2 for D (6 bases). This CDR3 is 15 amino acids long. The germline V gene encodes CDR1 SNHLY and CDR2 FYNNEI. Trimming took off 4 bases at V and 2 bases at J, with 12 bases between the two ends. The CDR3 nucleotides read TGTGCCAGCAGTGCGCGGGGTATATCCAAAAACATTCAGTACTTC. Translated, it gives CASSARGISKNIQYF.

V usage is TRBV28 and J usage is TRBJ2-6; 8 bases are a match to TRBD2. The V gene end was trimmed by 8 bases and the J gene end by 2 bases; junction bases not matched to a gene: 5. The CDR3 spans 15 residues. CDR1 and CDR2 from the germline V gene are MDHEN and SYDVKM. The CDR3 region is CASFGAGAGANVLTF. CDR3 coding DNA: TGTGCCAGCTTCGGAGCGGGAGCTGGGGCCAACGTCCTGACTTTC. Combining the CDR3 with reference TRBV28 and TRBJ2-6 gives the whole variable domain DVKVTQSSRYLVKRTGEKVFLECVQDMDHENMFWYRQDPGLGLRLIYFSYDVKMKEKGDIPEGYSVSREKKERFSLILESASTNQTSMYLCASFGAGAGANVLTFGAGSRLTVL.

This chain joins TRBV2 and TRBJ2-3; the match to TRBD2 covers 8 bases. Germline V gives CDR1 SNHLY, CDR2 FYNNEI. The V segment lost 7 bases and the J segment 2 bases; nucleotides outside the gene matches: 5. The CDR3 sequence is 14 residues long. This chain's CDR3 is CASTRGGNTDTQYF. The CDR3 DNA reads TGTGCCAGCACTCGGGGGGGGAACACAGATACGCAGTATTTT.

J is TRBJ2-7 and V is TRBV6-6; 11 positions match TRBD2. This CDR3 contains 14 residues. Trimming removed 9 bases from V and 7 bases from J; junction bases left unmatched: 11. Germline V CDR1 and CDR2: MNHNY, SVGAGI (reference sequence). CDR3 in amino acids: CASTASGGPWEQYF. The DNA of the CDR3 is TGTGCCAGTACCGCTAGCGGGGGGCCGTGGGAGCAGTACTTC.